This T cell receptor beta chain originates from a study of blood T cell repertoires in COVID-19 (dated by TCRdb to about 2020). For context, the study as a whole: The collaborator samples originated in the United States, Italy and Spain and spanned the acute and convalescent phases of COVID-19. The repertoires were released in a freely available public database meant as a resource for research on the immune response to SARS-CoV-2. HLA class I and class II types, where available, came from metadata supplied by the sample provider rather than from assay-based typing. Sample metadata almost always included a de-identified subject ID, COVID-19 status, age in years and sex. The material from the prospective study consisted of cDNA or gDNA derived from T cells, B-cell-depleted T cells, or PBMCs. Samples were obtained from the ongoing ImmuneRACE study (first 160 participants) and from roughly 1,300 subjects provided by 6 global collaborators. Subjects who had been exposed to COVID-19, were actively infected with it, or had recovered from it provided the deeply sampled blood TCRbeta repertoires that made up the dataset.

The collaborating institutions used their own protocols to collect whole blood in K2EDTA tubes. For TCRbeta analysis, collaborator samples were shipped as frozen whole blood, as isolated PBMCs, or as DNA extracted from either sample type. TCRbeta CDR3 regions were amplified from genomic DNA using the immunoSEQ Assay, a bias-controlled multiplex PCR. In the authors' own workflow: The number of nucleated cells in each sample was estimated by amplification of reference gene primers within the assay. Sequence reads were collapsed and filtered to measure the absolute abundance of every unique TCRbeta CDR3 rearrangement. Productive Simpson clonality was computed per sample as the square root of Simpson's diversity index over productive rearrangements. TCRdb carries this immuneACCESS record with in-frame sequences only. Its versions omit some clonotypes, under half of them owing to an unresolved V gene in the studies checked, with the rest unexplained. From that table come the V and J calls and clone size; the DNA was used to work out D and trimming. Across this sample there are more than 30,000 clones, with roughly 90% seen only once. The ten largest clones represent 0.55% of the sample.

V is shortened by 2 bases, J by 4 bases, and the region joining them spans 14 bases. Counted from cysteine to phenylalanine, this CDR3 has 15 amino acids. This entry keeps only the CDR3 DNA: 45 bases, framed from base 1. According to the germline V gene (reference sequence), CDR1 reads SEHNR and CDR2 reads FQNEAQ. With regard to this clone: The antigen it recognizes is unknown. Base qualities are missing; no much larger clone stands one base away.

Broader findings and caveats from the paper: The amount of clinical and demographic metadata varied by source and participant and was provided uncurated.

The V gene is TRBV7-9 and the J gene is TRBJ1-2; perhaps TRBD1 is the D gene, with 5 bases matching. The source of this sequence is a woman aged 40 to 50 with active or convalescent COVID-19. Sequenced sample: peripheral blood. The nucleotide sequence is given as TGTGCCAGCAGCTTACCCTCGGGACTGAGCTATGGCTACACCTTC. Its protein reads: CASSLPSGLSYGYTF.